Following are 28 T cell receptor beta chains from one sample sequenced in a study of CD8 T cells in ankylosing spondylitis. The study, taken as a whole, reports: What seemed typical of ankylosing spondylitis blood was a TCR beta motif built from roughly 8 highly homologous variants.

No antigens are known for them. Via MiXCR, TCRdb re-called the 5' RACE reads, giving one row per CDR3 protein. Here the sample spans approximately 540,000 distinct CDR3 sequences, roughly 13% being singletons. Material for sequencing was blood, either unsorted or a sorted T cell fraction (not recorded which). Source of these receptors: a male donor with ankylosing spondylitis.

This clonotype was seen a handful of times. The CDR3 bases are TGTGCCATCGACAGGGGGCTCGGGGAGCTGTTTTTT. Encoded protein: CAIDRGLGELFF. The V and J genes are TRBV10-3 and TRBJ2-2; 10 positions match TRBD1. Germline V gene sequence: CDR1 ENHRY, CDR2 SYGVKD. Losses at the gene ends were 8 bases for V and 7 bases for J; bases not matched to a gene: 1. The CDR3 is 12 residues long.

V gene TRBV20-1 combines with J gene TRBJ2-3; weak D call: TRBD2 (6 bases). CDR3 size: 13 residues. V shed 5 bases and J shed 4 bases, with 13 bases lying between them. In germline, CDR1 is DFQATT, CDR2 SNEGSKA (reference sequence). The CDR3 protein is CSAPEGYSDTQYF. DNA of the CDR3: TGCAGTGCTCCGGAGGGCTACTCAGATACGCAGTATTTT.

V gene TRBV18 combines with J gene TRBJ2-3; D ambiguous. The germline gives CDR1 KGHSH, CDR2 LQKENI. Trimming took 0 bases from V and 6 from J, leaving 4 bases between them. The CDR3 has 12 amino acids. In DNA form, the CDR3 reads TGTGCCAGCTCACCACCGAGGGATACGCAGTATTTT. Translated: CASSPPRDTQYF. Full variable domain (rest looked up from reference TRBV18 and TRBJ2-3): NAGVMQNPRHLVRRRGQEARLRCSPMKGHSHVYWYRQLPEEGLKFMVYLQKENIIDESGMPKERFSAEFPKEGPSILRIQQVVRGDSAAYFCASSPPRDTQYFGPGTRLTVL.

This clonotype came up a few times. The chain has TRBV12-3 or TRBV12-4 and TRBJ2-1; D remains unclear. The V gene lost 6 bases and the J gene lost 9 bases, with 18 bases spanning the gap. The CDR3 has 14 amino acids. The CDR3 region has the DNA TGTGCCAGCAGAACCGTACAGTTCGTTGCTGAGCAGTTCTTC. Protein: CASRTVQFVAEQFF.

V gene TRBV3-1 combines with J gene TRBJ2-5; TRBD1 matches 8 bases. This CDR3 has 15 amino acids. J lost 7 bases, V lost 2 bases, and 9 bases had no gene match. Germline V lookup: CDR1 LGHDT, CDR2 YNNKEL (reference sequence). The CDR3 spells CASSQSGQGPWTQYF. For the CDR3, the DNA is TGTGCCAGCAGCCAATCCGGACAGGGCCCGTGGACCCAGTACTTC.

The gene calls are TRBV27 and TRBJ2-7; 13 bases map to TRBD2. V trimming: 5 bases; J trimming: 0 bases; junction bases outside the gene matches: 4. Germline loops: CDR1 MNHEY, CDR2 SMNVEV (reference sequence). CDR3 length equals 16 residues. CDR3 amino acids: CASSPGLAGSSYEQYV. Here the CDR3 DNA reads TGTGCCAGCAGTCCGGGACTAGCGGGAAGCTCCTACGAGCAGTACGTC.

This clonotype was found many times. This chain connects TRBV20-1 to TRBJ1-4; 7 nucleotides agree with TRBD1. V shed 4 bases and J 14 bases; nucleotides not matched to a gene: 16. CDR1 and CDR2 from the germline V gene are DFQATT and SNEGSKA (reference sequence). The CDR3 has 14 residues. The CDR3 coding sequence is TGCAGTGCTACCCCGACAGGGCCTCCATCGAGGCTGTTTTTT. This translates into CSATPTGPPSRLFF.

This clonotype has more than one count but fewer than ten. CDR3 in amino acids: CASSYAERTEAFF. In nucleotides, the CDR3 is TGTGCCAGCAGTTACGCTGAGAGGACTGAAGCTTTCTTT. The chain has TRBV6-6 and TRBJ1-1, with D unresolved. The CDR3 runs 13 residues. Germline-derived CDR1 and CDR2 are MNHNY and SVGAGI (reference sequence). The V and J ends lost 2 bases and 5 bases respectively, with 9 bases between them.

The chain uses TRBV30 and TRBJ1-2, with D possibly matching TRBD1 (6 bases). Deletions cut 8 bases from V and 4 bases from J, with 17 bases between. Germline CDR1 reads GTSNPN; CDR2 reads SVGIG (reference sequence). The CDR3 extends over 13 amino acids. The CDR3 coding sequence is TGTGCCGGACCACCCCGGGGGGCCTATGGCTACACCTTC. This gives the protein CAGPPRGAYGYTF.

This clonotype appeared a few times. J is TRBJ2-7 and V is TRBV5-1; the D gene could be TRBD1 or TRBD2 (5 bases each). From germline, CDR1 is SGHRS and CDR2 YFSETQ. The CDR3 extends over 17 amino acids. Deletions cut 4 bases from V and 4 bases from J, with 24 bases between. The CDR3 loop is CASSKTLQDGKPYEQYF. In DNA form, the CDR3 reads TGCGCCAGCAGCAAGACCCTACAGGACGGGAAACCTTACGAGCAGTACTTC.

This clonotype was picked up a small number of times. V gene TRBV28 combines with J gene TRBJ2-7; the D call may be TRBD1 or TRBD2 (5 bases each). The CDR3 is 12 amino acids. CDR1 and CDR2 (germline): MDHEN, SYDVKM. V shed 7 bases and J shed 6 bases, with 13 bases lying between them. CDR3: CASTSGLGEQYV. The CDR3 DNA is TGTGCCAGCACCTCGGGGCTAGGCGAGCAGTACGTC.

For this clonotype: Given a much more abundant clone one base away, this may be a read error. V usage is TRBV12-3 or TRBV12-4 and J usage is TRBJ1-2; 10 nucleotides match TRBD1. CDR3 length equals 14 residues. Losses at the gene ends were 6 bases for V and 7 bases for J; bases not matched to a gene: 8. The CDR3 loop is CASRGTGDLRGYTF. The CDR3, as DNA: TGTGCCAGCAGGGGGACAGGGGATTTACGTGGCTACACCTTC.

Many counts were recorded for this clonotype. The CDR3 here is CASSLVGAGNYEKLFF. In DNA form, the CDR3 reads TGTGCCAGCAGCTTAGTGGGTGCAGGAAATTATGAAAAACTGTTTTTT. The genes are TRBV7-2 and TRBJ1-4; D is ambiguous. CDR1 and CDR2 (germline): SGHTA, FQGNSA. The germline V and J ends were trimmed by 1 base and 6 bases, with 15 bases remaining between them. This CDR3 is built from 16 residues.

The chain combines TRBV10-3 with TRBJ1-4; maybe TRBD1 (5 bases). The CDR3 loop spans 14 amino acids. Germline CDR1 reads ENHRY; CDR2 reads SYGVKD. The V end was cut by 2 bases, the J end by 4 bases, with 8 bases between. CDR3 loop: CAISEDRVNEKLFF. DNA of the CDR3: TGTGCCATCAGTGAGGACAGAGTTAATGAAAAACTGTTTTTT.

This clonotype came up a few times. This chain connects TRBV5-1 to TRBJ2-5; no reliable D call. The CDR3 is 14 amino acids. Germline V gives CDR1 SGHRS, CDR2 YFSETQ. V was pared by 1 base and J by 2 bases, with 9 bases between. In DNA form, the CDR3 reads TGCGCCAGCAGCTTGAATGACCAGCAAGAGACCCAGTACTTC. Protein sequence: CASSLNDQQETQYF.

This clonotype came up a few times. CDR3 sequence reads: CASSLTTGEAYEQFF. CDR3 coding DNA: TGTGCCAGCAGCTTAACAACAGGGGAGGCTTATGAGCAGTTCTTC. The J gene is TRBJ2-1, the V gene TRBV11-2; perhaps TRBD1 as D (7 bases). The germline gives CDR1 SGHAT, CDR2 FQNNGV. V gave up 2 bases and J gave up 8 bases, with 16 bases separating them. There are 15 residues in the CDR3.

This clonotype was picked up many times. The chain recombines TRBV5-1 with TRBJ2-3; D unresolved. Germline V CDR1 and CDR2: SGHRS, YFSETQ. The CDR3 is 14 amino acids. V lost 0 bases to trimming and J lost 4 bases, with 9 bases between them. The CDR3 DNA reads TGCGCCAGCAGCTTGGCCCGGCGCGCAGATACGCAGTATTTT. This encodes CASSLARRADTQYF.

Only a few counts were recorded for this clonotype. The rearrangement joins TRBV12-3 or TRBV12-4 to TRBJ1-5, with D possibly matching TRBD1 (6 bases). V was shortened by 2 bases and J by 11 bases, with 19 bases between the two germline ends. CDR3 length: 15 amino acids. The CDR3 spells CASSLMRGGLGAQHF. Written as DNA, the CDR3 is TGTGCCAGCAGTTTAATGAGGGGGGGGCTTGGGGCCCAGCATTTT.

This clonotype was seen more than once but under ten times. The chain links TRBV7-2 to TRBJ2-1; D might be TRBD2 (5 bases). CDR3 length: 14 residues. Germline V gene lookup returns CDR1 SGHTA and CDR2 FQGNSA. Trimming removed 3 bases from V and 5 bases from J, with 11 bases in between. The CDR3 DNA is TGTGCCAGCAGCTTGGGCCTAGCTCACAATGAGCAGTTCTTC. This encodes CASSLGLAHNEQFF.

The chain recombines TRBV7-8 with TRBJ1-1, with D possibly being TRBD1 (6 bases). Germline CDR1 SGHVS, CDR2 FQNEAQ. V gave up 5 bases and J gave up 1 base, with 17 bases separating them. CDR3 length: 16 amino acids. This chain's CDR3 is CASSPEGGWGNTEAFF. CDR3 sequence (DNA): TGTGCCAGCAGCCCAGAGGGGGGCTGGGGGAACACTGAAGCTTTCTTT.

V is TRBV4-2 and J is TRBJ2-1; D gene ambiguous. The ends were cut back, 0 bases at V and 2 bases at J, with 11 bases in the middle. Germline V lookup: CDR1 LGHNA, CDR2 YNFKEQ. The length of the CDR3 is 16 residues. The CDR3 region has the DNA TGTGCCAGCAGCCAAGATCTTCGCCTTACCTACAATGAGCAGTTCTTC. As protein: CASSQDLRLTYNEQFF.

This clonotype was detected only a few times. The genes are TRBV12-3 or TRBV12-4 and TRBJ1-1; the D is unclear. V was pared by 7 bases and J by 0 bases, with 15 bases between. The CDR3 is made up of 15 amino acids. CDR3 sequence: CASTPKRLMNTEAFF. DNA of the CDR3: TGTGCCAGCACCCCTAAGAGACTAATGAACACTGAAGCTTTCTTT.

This clonotype was picked up a small number of times. The CDR3 reads CASSLGGLTLAKNIQYF. The DNA of the CDR3 is TGTGCCAGCAGCTTAGGGGGGCTTACCCTAGCCAAAAACATTCAGTACTTC. The rearrangement joins TRBV7-2 to TRBJ2-4; maybe TRBD1 (6 bases). V gave up 1 base and J gave up 0 bases, with 13 bases separating them. The germline V gene encodes CDR1 SGHTA and CDR2 FQGNSA. This CDR3 contains 17 residues.

V and J are TRBV5-1 and TRBJ2-3; unclear D gene. This CDR3 region has 15 residues. Germline CDR1 reads SGHRS; CDR2 reads YFSETQ. V was clipped by 1 base and J by 2 bases, with 11 bases between them. Here the CDR3 reads CASSLIVTSTDTQYF. CDR3 in DNA: TGCGCCAGCAGCTTGATCGTCACCTCCACAGATACGCAGTATTTT.

This clonotype has a count of ten or more. This chain connects TRBV3-1 to TRBJ1-4; tentative D call: TRBD1 (5 bases). The CDR3 spans 14 residues. V shed 1 base and J shed 8 bases, with 11 bases lying between them. Germline V gene data show CDR1 as LGHDT and CDR2 as YNNKEL (reference sequence). The CDR3 sequence: CASSQAGEGEKLFF. The CDR3 nucleotides are TGTGCCAGCAGCCAAGCGGGGGAGGGGGAAAAACTGTTTTTT.

The chain couples TRBV12-3 or TRBV12-4 to TRBJ2-1, with 11 bases fitting TRBD2. The CDR3 runs to 15 residues. V lost 4 bases, J lost 9 bases, and 8 bases stayed unmatched. CDR3 DNA sequence: TGTGCCAGCAGTTCACTAGCGGGAGCTAGGAGTGAGCAGTTCTTC. This translates into CASSSLAGARSEQFF.

In its sample, this clonotype was seen many times. The rearrangement uses TRBV5-1 and TRBJ2-7, with D hard to call. Germline V CDR1 and CDR2: SGHRS, YFSETQ. The germline V and J ends were trimmed by 2 bases and 2 bases, with 11 bases remaining between them. The CDR3 is 14 amino acids. CDR3 bases: TGCGCCAGCAGCTTAGCCCCAGGCCCCTACGAGCAGTACTTC. This translates into CASSLAPGPYEQYF.

The J gene is TRBJ1-5, the V gene TRBV4-1; 11 bases are a match to TRBD1. After removal of 1 base from V and 0 bases from J, the junction contained 2 bases not matched to a gene. The CDR3 totals 17 residues. Germline V gene data show CDR1 as MGHRA and CDR2 as YSYEKL. CDR3 bases: TGCGCCAGCAGCCAAGGGGACAGGGGGTATAGCAATCAGCCCCAGCATTTT. Translation gives CASSQGDRGYSNQPQHF.